The clone carrying this TCR beta chain was recorded a few times. Its cognate antigen is unknown. This sample was included in a study of T cell responses to AZD1222 COVID-19 vaccine. Sequenced by immunoSEQ multiplex PCR; TCRdb stores in-frame clones only, minus some. The data contain 150,000 or so clones, 80% to 90% of them singletons. Study results and limitations: Of spike-specific TCRs, nearly half reportedly target regions left unmutated in variants. Vaccine-related CD4 TCRs covered spike, predominating at 160-218 and 743-854.

V was pared by 3 bases and J by 4 bases, with 4 bases of the junction left unmatched. The CDR3 has 15 residues. Germline CDR1 SGHKS, CDR2 YYEKEE (reference sequence). This chain links TRBV5-5 with TRBJ1-5; 10 bases are shared with TRBD1. The TCR originated in an adult in good health. Sequenced material: peripheral blood, taken on day 0 of MenACWY control vaccination. This CDR3 reads CASSSGQGKNQPQHF. The CDR3 bases are TGTGCCAGCAGCTCGGGACAGGGGAAGAATCAGCCCCAGCATTTT.